Detailed here is one T cell receptor (beta chain). The sample is drawn from a study of blood T cell repertoires in COVID-19. On the study more broadly: Some COVID-19 samples were acute and others convalescent; all came from the United States, Italy and Spain.

Sequenced by immunoSEQ multiplex PCR; TCRdb stores in-frame clones only, minus some. In the table there are roughly 140,000 clones, more than 80% of which are singletons. This CDR3 contains 16 residues. V was trimmed by 5 bases and J by 4 bases, leaving 20 bases between them. In germline, CDR1 is SGHTA, CDR2 FQGTGA. The sample taken for sequencing was peripheral blood. The source of this sequence is a woman in her forties with acute or convalescent COVID-19. The chain has TRBV7-3 and TRBJ1-2; the D is unclear. The CDR3 DNA is TGTGCCAGCAGCCAAGACCCACGGGATGGCGGCTATGGCTACACCTTC. It is translated as CASSQDPRDGGYGYTF.